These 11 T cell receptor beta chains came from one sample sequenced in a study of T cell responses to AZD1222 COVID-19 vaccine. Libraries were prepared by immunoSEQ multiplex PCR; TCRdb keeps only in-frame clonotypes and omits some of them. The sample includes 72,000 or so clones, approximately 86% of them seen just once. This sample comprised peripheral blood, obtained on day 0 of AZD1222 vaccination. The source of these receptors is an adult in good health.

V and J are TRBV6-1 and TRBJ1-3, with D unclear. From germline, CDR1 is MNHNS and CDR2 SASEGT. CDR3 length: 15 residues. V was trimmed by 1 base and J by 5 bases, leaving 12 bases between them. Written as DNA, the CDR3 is TGTGCCAGCAGTGAAGTACGAATGATTCGAAACACCATATATTTT. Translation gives CASSEVRMIRNTIYF.

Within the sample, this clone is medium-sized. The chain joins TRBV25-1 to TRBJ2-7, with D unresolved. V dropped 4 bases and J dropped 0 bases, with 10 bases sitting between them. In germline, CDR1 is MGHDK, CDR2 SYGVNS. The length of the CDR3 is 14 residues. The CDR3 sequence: CASSVQASSYEQYF. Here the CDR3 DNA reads TGTGCCAGCAGTGTCCAGGCGAGCTCCTACGAGCAGTACTTC.

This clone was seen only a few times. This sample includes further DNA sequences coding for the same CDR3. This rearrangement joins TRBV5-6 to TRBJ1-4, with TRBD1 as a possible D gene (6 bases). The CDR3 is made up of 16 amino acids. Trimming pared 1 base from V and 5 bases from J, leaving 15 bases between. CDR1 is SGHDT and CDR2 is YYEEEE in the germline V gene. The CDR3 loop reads CASSLFSGTPNEKLFF. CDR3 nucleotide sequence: TGTGCCAGCAGCTTGTTTAGCGGGACACCCAATGAAAAACTGTTTTTT.

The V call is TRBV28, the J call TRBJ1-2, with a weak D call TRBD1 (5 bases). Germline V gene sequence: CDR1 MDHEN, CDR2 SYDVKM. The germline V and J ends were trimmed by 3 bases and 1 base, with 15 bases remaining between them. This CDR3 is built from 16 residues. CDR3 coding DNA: TGTGCCAGCAGTTTGGACGGGACGAAGTTTAACTATGGCTACACCTTC. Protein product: CASSLDGTKFNYGYTF.

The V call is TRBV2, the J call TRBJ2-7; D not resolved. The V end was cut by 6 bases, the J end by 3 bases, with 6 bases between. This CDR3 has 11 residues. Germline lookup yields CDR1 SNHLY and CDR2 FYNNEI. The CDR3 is CASSPYYEQYF. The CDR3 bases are TGTGCCAGCAGCCCATACTACGAGCAGTACTTC.

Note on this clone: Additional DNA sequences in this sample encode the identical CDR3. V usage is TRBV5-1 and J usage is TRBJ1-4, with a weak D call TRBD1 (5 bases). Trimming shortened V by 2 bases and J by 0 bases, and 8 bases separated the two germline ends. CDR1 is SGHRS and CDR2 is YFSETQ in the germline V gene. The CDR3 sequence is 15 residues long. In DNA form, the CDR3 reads TGCGCCAGCAGCTTCCAGGGTGCAACTAATGAAAAACTGTTTTTT. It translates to CASSFQGATNEKLFF.

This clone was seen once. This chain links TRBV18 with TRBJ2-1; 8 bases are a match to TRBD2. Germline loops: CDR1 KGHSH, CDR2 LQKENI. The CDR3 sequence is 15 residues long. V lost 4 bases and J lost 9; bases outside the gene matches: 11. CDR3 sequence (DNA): TGTGCCAGCTCACTGGGCGAGCGGGAGCTAGGTGAGCAGTTCTTC. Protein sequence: CASSLGERELGEQFF.

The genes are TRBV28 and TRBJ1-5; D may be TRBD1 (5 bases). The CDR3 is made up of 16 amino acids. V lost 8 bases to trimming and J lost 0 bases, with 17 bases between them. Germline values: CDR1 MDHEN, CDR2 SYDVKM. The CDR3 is CASGGTERYSNQPQHF. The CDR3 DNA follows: TGTGCCAGCGGCGGGACGGAACGATATAGCAATCAGCCCCAGCATTTT.

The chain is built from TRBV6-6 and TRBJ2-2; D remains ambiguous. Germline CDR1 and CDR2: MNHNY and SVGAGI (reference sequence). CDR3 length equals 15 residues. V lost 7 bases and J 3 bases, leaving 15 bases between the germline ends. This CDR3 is CASTQDGEDTGELFF. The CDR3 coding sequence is TGTGCCAGCACCCAGGACGGAGAGGACACCGGGGAGCTGTTTTTT.

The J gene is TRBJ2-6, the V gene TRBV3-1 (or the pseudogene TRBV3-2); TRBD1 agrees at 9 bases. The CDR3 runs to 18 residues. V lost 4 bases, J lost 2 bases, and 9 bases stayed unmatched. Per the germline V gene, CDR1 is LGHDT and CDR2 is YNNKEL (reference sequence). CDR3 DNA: TGTGCCAGCAGCCCCCCAGGGACAGGGTGGGCTGGGGCCAACGTCCTGACTTTC. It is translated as CASSPPGTGWAGANVLTF.

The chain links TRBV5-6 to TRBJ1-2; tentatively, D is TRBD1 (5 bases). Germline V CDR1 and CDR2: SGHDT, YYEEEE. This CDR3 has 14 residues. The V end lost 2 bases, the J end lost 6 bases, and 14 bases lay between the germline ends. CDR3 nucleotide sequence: TGTGCCAGCAGCTTAGATCTAGGGGTGGATGGCTACACCTTC. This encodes CASSLDLGVDGYTF.